The 8 T cell receptor delta chains listed next were all sequenced from one sample in a study of γδ T cells in repeated Plasmodium falciparum infection. TCRdb reprocessed the multiplex PCR reads through CATT. The sample lists tens of thousands of delta-chain clones, approximately 1% seen once, with more than 9% in the top ten. Flow sorting of PBMC yielded separate Vgamma9/Vdelta2+ and Vdelta2-negative gammadelta T cell populations for bulk repertoire analysis. The source material was gamma-delta T cells from blood. The receptors originated from a pool of human donors (malaria-infected and uninfected, not separated).

This clone came up a few times. A read error is the likely source, as a far larger clone sits one nucleotide away. The sample holds other DNA sequences that translate to the same CDR3. V usage is TRDV1 and J usage is TRDJ1; D gene unclear. Trimming pared 9 bases from V and 4 bases from J, leaving 36 bases between. Germline V CDR1 and CDR2: TSWWSYY, QGS. CDR3 size: 20 residues. The CDR3 here is CALGSRPRKINTRSLDKLIF. Here the CDR3 DNA reads TGTGCTCTAGGGTCCCGGCCCCGCAAAATCAACACTCGATCCCTCGATAAACTCATCTTT.

In its sample, this clone was seen a few times. The protein that TCRdb holds for this DNA derives from a much larger clone and differs from the translated DNA at residue 20, which likely indicates a read error; the protein shown here is translated from the DNA. This chain joins TRDV1 and TRDJ1; TRDD3 matches at 11 bases. The V and J ends lost 0 bases and 0 bases, in that order; junction bases with no gene match: 30. The V gene's germline CDR1 is TSWWSYY and CDR2 QGS. The CDR3 loop spans 26 amino acids. CDR3 nucleotides: TGTGCTCTTGGGGAACTGGTCCCAATCCTTCCCTTACTGGGGGATAATGAGGGTGCGGACACCGATAAACTCATCTTT. Amino acid sequence: CALGELVPILPLLGDNEGADTDKLIF.

To note about this clone: TCRdb has a much larger clone's protein, which differs at residue 20 from the translation of this DNA, likely because of a read error; what is shown is the protein translated from the DNA. This chain joins TRDV1 and TRDJ1, with 13 bases that match TRDD3. The CDR3 length is 22 residues. Germline CDR1 TSWWSYY, CDR2 QGS. The CDR3 reads CALGEPYVGTYTGGYANDKPIF. CDR3 DNA: TGTGCTCTTGGGGAACCATACGTTGGAACCTATACTGGGGGATACGCTAACGATAAACCCATCTTT.

Regarding this clone: It differs at one base from a far larger clone, so likely a read error. Other DNA variants within this sample encode the same CDR3. The chain recombines TRDV1 with TRDJ1; the match to TRDD3 covers 8 bases. Germline V gene data show CDR1 as TSWWSYY and CDR2 as QGS. J was trimmed by 9 bases and V by 2 bases; bases with no gene match: 8. This CDR3 spans 14 amino acids. CDR3 loop: CALGESHWGPELIF. CDR3 sequence (DNA): TGTGCTCTTGGGGAATCGCACTGGGGGCCGGAACTCATCTTT.

This clone has more than one count but fewer than ten. TCRdb's protein, taken from a much larger clone, differs from this DNA's translation at residue 19, likely owing to a read error; the protein displayed comes from the DNA. TRDV1 is the V gene, and the J gene was not called; TRDD3, the table's D call, lacks a check against the DNA. This CDR3 contains 20 residues. The germline V gene encodes CDR1 TSWWSYY and CDR2 QGS. The CDR3 DNA sequence: TGTGCTCTTGGGTCCCGACCCTTCCTAGGGTTACTGGGGGATACCGATAAACTCACCTTT. Its protein product is CALGSRPFLGLLGDTDKLTF.

This clone was seen only a few times. A read error likely explains this, since a far larger clone differs by one base. Other nucleotide sequences in the sample specify the same CDR3. This sequence joins TRDV2 and TRDJ1; a possible D gene is TRDD3 (6 bases). Since TCRdb gives no J gene, matching the DNA to germline was used here to assign it. There are 18 residues in the CDR3. The ends were cut back, 0 bases at V and 0 bases at J, with 19 bases in the middle. CDR1 and CDR2 (germline): GEAIGNYY, EKD. As DNA, the CDR3 is TGTGCCTGTGACACCAGGTCAGGGGGAACGTGGTACACCGATAAACTCATCTTT. This sequence encodes CACDTRSGGTWYTDKLIF.

A remark on this clone: The protein in TCRdb stems from a much larger clone and differs at residue 10 from this DNA's translation, likely a read error; here the protein is translated from the DNA. The chain joins TRDV2 to TRDJ1; D possibly corresponds to TRDD3 (5 bases). TCRdb does not report a J gene; here it was assigned by matching the DNA to germline references. Germline CDR1 and CDR2: GEAIGNYY and EKD. The CDR3 length is 18 residues. Trimming shortened V by 0 bases and J by 1 base, and 20 bases separated the two germline ends. The CDR3 coding sequence is TGTGCCTGTGACACCGTTTCCCGACTGGAGGGGGGCACCGATAAACTCATCTTT. Amino acids: CACDTVSRLEGGTDKLIF.

With regard to this clone: This likely reflects a read error, since a far larger clone is one base away. Other DNA sequences in this specimen translate into the identical CDR3. The V and J genes are TRDV1 and TRDJ1; TRDD3 is a possible D gene (5 bases). Germline V lookup: CDR1 TSWWSYY, CDR2 QGS. The CDR3 sequence is 23 residues long. V was clipped by 3 bases and J by 0 bases, with 35 bases between them. The CDR3 DNA follows: TGTGCTCTTGGGGATCACATCCCTGTAGTGCCACCGGGGGTTCTACCGTACACCGATAAACTCATCTTT. Protein sequence: CALGDHIPVVPPGVLPYTDKLIF.